One and the same sample provided the 24 T cell receptor beta chains below, sequenced in a study of T cell responses to AZD1222 COVID-19 vaccine. Sequenced by immunoSEQ multiplex PCR; TCRdb stores in-frame clones only, minus some. The sample consists of about 150,000 clones, just over 90% of them appearing once. The sequencing used peripheral blood, collected 28 days after the second AZD1222 dose. The receptor source for this set is an adult who received the AZD1222 COVID-19 vaccine.

This chain joins TRBV11-2 and TRBJ2-2; TRBD1 is a possible D gene (5 bases). Germline CDR1 is SGHAT and CDR2 is FQNNGV. Trimming pared 2 bases from V and 4 bases from J, leaving 20 bases between. This CDR3 region has 18 residues. The chain's CDR3 is CASSLTLGTGFPTGELFF. In DNA form, the CDR3 reads TGTGCCAGCAGCTTAACCCTGGGCACAGGTTTTCCCACCGGGGAGCTGTTTTTT.

The chain couples TRBV9 to TRBJ1-4; D is undetermined. Trimming left V 0 bases short and J 0 bases short, with 3 bases between. This CDR3 comprises 14 residues. CDR1 is SGDLS and CDR2 is YYNGEE in the germline V gene. The CDR3 spells CASSVATTNEKLFF. The CDR3 DNA is TGTGCCAGCAGCGTAGCGACAACTAATGAAAAACTGTTTTTT.

The chain uses TRBV6-6 and TRBJ1-5; no firm D call. The V end was cut by 6 bases, the J end by 3 bases, with 6 bases between. CDR1 and CDR2 (germline): MNHNY, SVGAGI (reference sequence). This CDR3 spans 12 amino acids. The CDR3 nucleotides read TGTGCCAGCAGCCAAGACAATCAGCCCCAGCATTTT. Translated, it gives CASSQDNQPQHF.

This clone has only one observation. The chain combines TRBV4-1 with TRBJ2-5, with 8 bases identical to TRBD2. The V and J ends lost 3 bases and 4 bases, in that order; junction bases with no gene match: 1. The CDR3 covers 13 residues. CDR1 is MGHRA, CDR2 YSYEKL, per germline. CDR3 nucleotides: TGCGCCAGCAGCCAGGGACTAGTAGAGACCCAGTACTTC. Amino acids: CASSQGLVETQYF.

Here the CDR3 reads CASSQSGVSYNSPLHF. In nucleotides, the CDR3 is TGTGCCAGCAGCCAGTCAGGGGTCTCCTATAATTCACCCCTCCACTTT. The V call is TRBV4-2, the J call TRBJ1-6; a possible D gene is TRBD1 (6 bases). V lost 3 bases and J lost 0, with 9 bases in between. CDR1 and CDR2 from the germline V gene are LGHNA and YNFKEQ. The CDR3 runs 16 residues.

The rearrangement links TRBV7-9 to TRBJ1-6; the D is unclear. The length of the CDR3 is 16 residues. Per germline, CDR1 SEHNR and CDR2 FQNEAQ (reference sequence). The ends were cut back, 1 base at V and 10 bases at J, with 17 bases in the middle. The CDR3, as DNA: TGTGCCAGCAGCTTAGGAATCGCCGGGCGTGGATCACCCCTCCACTTT. Protein product: CASSLGIAGRGSPLHF.

The V gene is TRBV28, the J gene TRBJ2-7; no definite D call. The V and J ends lost 6 bases and 9 bases respectively, with 15 bases between them. Germline V gives CDR1 MDHEN, CDR2 SYDVKM. The CDR3 length is 12 residues. Here the CDR3 DNA reads TGTGCCAGCAGGCGCGACAAGGTGAGGCAGTACTTC. Translation: CASRRDKVRQYF.

The V gene is TRBV6-4, the J gene TRBJ1-5; D gene uncertain. This CDR3 spans 14 amino acids. Trimming stripped 2 bases from V and 2 bases from J, with 7 bases between. Per germline, CDR1 MRHNA and CDR2 SNTAGT. Here the CDR3 DNA reads TGTGCCAGCAGTGACAGGGCGGGCAATCAGCCCCAGCATTTT. Its protein product is CASSDRAGNQPQHF.

The chain is built from TRBV15 and TRBJ2-7; perhaps TRBD2 as D (6 bases). From germline, CDR1 is LNHNV and CDR2 YYDKDF (reference sequence). The CDR3 contains 14 residues. Trimming left V 1 base short and J 2 bases short, with 9 bases between. The CDR3 here is CATSRGGLTYEQYF. The CDR3 DNA sequence: TGTGCCACCAGCAGAGGGGGACTCACCTACGAGCAGTACTTC.

Remarks on this clone: One end of the junction fails to match germline, which may point to a read error. The rearrangement joins TRBV18 to TRBJ1-1; 7 nucleotides align to TRBD1. Germline assignment: CDR1 KGHSH and CDR2 LQKENI. This CDR3 spans 17 amino acids. As DNA, the CDR3 is TGTGCCAGCTCACCATCGAGCGACAGGGTAGGGAACGCTGAAGCTTTCTTT. Translating gives CASSPSSDRVGNAEAFF.

This chain links TRBV2 with TRBJ1-2, with 9 nucleotides matching TRBD1. The CDR3 loop spans 17 amino acids. The V and J ends lost 4 bases and 3 bases, in that order; junction bases with no gene match: 12. Germline CDR1 and CDR2: SNHLY and FYNNEI. The CDR3 nucleotides are TGTGCCAGCAGTGGGGTGGGACAGGGTCGGAATCACTATGGCTACACCTTC. Translating gives CASSGVGQGRNHYGYTF. The complete variable domain, with remaining parts taken from reference TRBV2 and TRBJ1-2, reads EPEVTQTPSHQVTQMGQEVILRCVPISNHLYFYWYRQILGQKVEFLVSFYNNEISEKSEIFDDQFSVERPDGSNFTLKIRSTKLEDSAMYFCASSGVGQGRNHYGYTFGSGTRLTVV.

This CDR3 is CASSPDGQGPQETQYF. The CDR3 nucleotides read TGTGCCAGCAGCCCCGATGGACAGGGTCCACAAGAGACCCAGTACTTC. The V gene is TRBV9, the J gene TRBJ2-5; 8 bases map to TRBD1. The CDR3 consists of 16 residues. V was pared by 4 bases and J by 2 bases, with 10 bases of the junction left unmatched. Germline lookup yields CDR1 SGDLS and CDR2 YYNGEE.

The chain uses TRBV11-2 and TRBJ1-2, with 7 bases that match TRBD1. CDR1 SGHAT and CDR2 FQNNGV come from the germline V gene. The trim removed 7 bases at V and 5 bases at J, leaving 16 bases unmatched. The CDR3 runs to 16 residues. CDR3 in DNA: TGTGCCAGCACCGCTCTCAAGACGGGCAGGGGGTATGGCTACACCTTC. This encodes CASTALKTGRGYGYTF.

This chain joins TRBV29-1 and TRBJ2-7, with 11 bases fitting TRBD2. With V trimmed by 5 bases and J by 0 bases, 3 bases remained unmatched. The CDR3 loop spans 14 amino acids. The germline gives CDR1 SQVTM, CDR2 ANQGSEA. CDR3 in amino acids: CSVMTSGNSYEQYF. Written as DNA, the CDR3 is TGCAGCGTTATGACTAGCGGGAACTCCTACGAGCAGTACTTC.

This clone has only one observation. The V gene is TRBV27, the J gene TRBJ1-5; D not resolved. This CDR3 is built from 15 residues. CDR1 is MNHEY, CDR2 SMNVEV, per germline (reference sequence). V lost 3 bases, J lost 2 bases, and 11 bases lay in between. This CDR3 is CASSLLGSGNQPQHF. CDR3 sequence (DNA): TGTGCCAGCAGTTTGTTAGGTTCGGGCAATCAGCCCCAGCATTTT.

The rearrangement links TRBV19 to TRBJ2-3; D may be TRBD1 or TRBD2 (6 bases each). CDR3 length: 16 amino acids. V gave up 1 base and J gave up 8 bases, with 19 bases separating them. Germline V CDR1 and CDR2: LNHDA, SQIVND (reference sequence). The CDR3 reads CASSIVAVGGSGTQYF. The CDR3 DNA follows: TGTGCCAGTAGTATAGTCGCGGTCGGGGGCAGTGGTACGCAGTATTTT.

The rearrangement joins TRBV6-5 to TRBJ2-3; possible D gene TRBD1, 5 bases. Germline V gives CDR1 MNHEY, CDR2 SVGAGI. The CDR3 runs 13 residues. The germline V and J ends were trimmed by 8 bases and 0 bases, with 9 bases remaining between them. Here the CDR3 DNA reads TGTGCCAGCTGCGACAGAAGCACAGATACGCAGTATTTT. The encoded protein is CASCDRSTDTQYF.

This clone was counted between two and nine times. V usage is TRBV19 and J usage is TRBJ2-2; 9 bases line up with TRBD2. After removal of 3 bases from V and 1 base from J, the junction contained 3 bases not matched to a gene. The CDR3 extends over 16 amino acids. From germline, CDR1 is LNHDA and CDR2 SQIVND (reference sequence). CDR3 residues: CASSMSLAGNTGELFF. DNA of the CDR3: TGTGCCAGTAGTATGTCACTAGCGGGGAACACCGGGGAGCTGTTTTTT.

The V and J genes are TRBV23-1 and TRBJ2-1, with 7 positions matching TRBD2. TRBV23-1 is noted as an ORF with a role that remains uncertain. V lost 0 bases, J lost 5 bases, and 16 bases stayed unmatched. The CDR3 loop spans 19 amino acids. Here the CDR3 reads CASSQSIKLAGVMDNEQFF. CDR3 nucleotide sequence: TGCGCCAGCAGTCAATCGATTAAATTGGCGGGAGTGATGGACAATGAGCAGTTCTTC.

The J gene is TRBJ2-7, the V gene TRBV6-5; no reliable D call. Trimming stripped 2 bases from V and 3 bases from J, with 11 bases between. The germline gives CDR1 MNHEY, CDR2 SVGAGI. The CDR3 is 14 amino acids. As DNA, the CDR3 is TGTGCCAGCAGTTACCCGGCCTATAACTACGAGCAGTACTTC. This translates into CASSYPAYNYEQYF.

The rearrangement joins TRBV2 to TRBJ1-5, with D unresolved. This CDR3 comprises 15 residues. Germline CDR1 SNHLY, CDR2 FYNNEI. Trimming stripped 5 bases from V and 6 bases from J, with 17 bases between. The CDR3 spells CASSFETRDPQPQHF. The CDR3 bases are TGTGCCAGCAGTTTCGAGACTCGGGATCCTCAGCCCCAGCATTTT.

CDR3 in amino acids: CASSALVGDPRGETQYF. CDR3 bases: TGTGCCAGCAGTGCCCTTGTTGGGGATCCCAGGGGGGAGACCCAGTACTTC. The V call is TRBV2, the J call TRBJ2-5; TRBD1 aligns across 7 bases. The V and J ends lost 4 bases and 5 bases, in that order; junction bases with no gene match: 16. The CDR3 contains 17 residues. Germline V gives CDR1 SNHLY, CDR2 FYNNEI.

The chain joins TRBV25-1 to TRBJ1-1, with D possibly being TRBD1 (5 bases). The CDR3 is 13 amino acids. The ends were cut back, 9 bases at V and 4 bases at J, with 15 bases in the middle. The V gene's germline CDR1 is MGHDK and CDR2 SYGVNS. CDR3 residues: CASILHGGTEAFF. CDR3 in DNA: TGTGCCAGTATATTACACGGGGGCACTGAAGCTTTCTTT.

V is TRBV19 and J is TRBJ1-1; 7 bases fit TRBD1. The CDR3 has 14 amino acids. Germline V gives CDR1 LNHDA, CDR2 SQIVND (reference sequence). The ends lost 4 bases at V and 5 bases at J; junction bases unmatched: 7. CDR3: CASSTTGVRTEAFF. The CDR3 region has the DNA TGTGCCAGTAGTACAACAGGGGTAAGGACTGAAGCTTTCTTT.